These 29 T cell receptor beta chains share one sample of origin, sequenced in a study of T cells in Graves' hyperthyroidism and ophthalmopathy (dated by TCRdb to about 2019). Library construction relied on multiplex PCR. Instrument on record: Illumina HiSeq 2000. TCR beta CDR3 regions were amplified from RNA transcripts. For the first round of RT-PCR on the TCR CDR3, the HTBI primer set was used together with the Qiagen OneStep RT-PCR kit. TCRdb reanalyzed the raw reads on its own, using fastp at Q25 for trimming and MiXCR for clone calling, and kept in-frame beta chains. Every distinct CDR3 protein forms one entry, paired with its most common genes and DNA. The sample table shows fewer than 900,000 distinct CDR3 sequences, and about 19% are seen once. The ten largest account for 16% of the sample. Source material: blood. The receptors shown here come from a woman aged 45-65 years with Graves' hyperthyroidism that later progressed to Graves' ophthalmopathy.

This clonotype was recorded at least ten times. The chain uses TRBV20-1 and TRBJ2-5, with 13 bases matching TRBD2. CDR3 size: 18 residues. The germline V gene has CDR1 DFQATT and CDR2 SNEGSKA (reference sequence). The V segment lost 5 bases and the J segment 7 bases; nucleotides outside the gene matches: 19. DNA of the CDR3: TGCAGTGCTGCGGGACTAGCGGGGATTTTTGAACTTGAGGGGACCCAGTACTTC. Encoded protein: CSAAGLAGIFELEGTQYF.

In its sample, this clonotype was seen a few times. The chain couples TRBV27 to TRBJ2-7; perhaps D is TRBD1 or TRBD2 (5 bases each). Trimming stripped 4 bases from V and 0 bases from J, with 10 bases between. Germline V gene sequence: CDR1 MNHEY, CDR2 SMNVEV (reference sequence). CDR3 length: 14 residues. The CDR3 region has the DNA TGTGCCAGCAGTTCCCGTGGGGGCTCCTACGAGCAGTACTTC. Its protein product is CASSSRGGSYEQYF.

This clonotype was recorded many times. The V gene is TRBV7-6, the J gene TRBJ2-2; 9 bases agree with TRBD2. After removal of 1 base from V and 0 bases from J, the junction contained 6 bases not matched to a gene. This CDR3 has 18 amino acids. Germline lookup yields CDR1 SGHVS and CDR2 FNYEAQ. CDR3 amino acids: CASSLVQAGGSNTGELFF. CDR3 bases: TGTGCCAGCAGCTTAGTGCAAGCGGGGGGTTCGAACACCGGGGAGCTGTTTTTT.

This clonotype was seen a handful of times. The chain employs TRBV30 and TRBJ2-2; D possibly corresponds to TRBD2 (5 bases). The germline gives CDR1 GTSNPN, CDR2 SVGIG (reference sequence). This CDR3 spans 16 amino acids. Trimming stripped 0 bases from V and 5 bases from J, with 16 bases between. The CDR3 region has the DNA TGTGCCTGGAGTGTCTTTGGAGGCTCGATAACCGGGGAGCTGTTTTTT. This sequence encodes CAWSVFGGSITGELFF.

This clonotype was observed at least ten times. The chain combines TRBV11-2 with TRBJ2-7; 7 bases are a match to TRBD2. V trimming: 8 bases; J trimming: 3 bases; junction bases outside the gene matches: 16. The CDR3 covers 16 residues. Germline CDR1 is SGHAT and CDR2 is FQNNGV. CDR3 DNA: TGTGCCAGCTCCGGCGGGGGTCCCAGGCCGATCTACGAGCAGTACTTC. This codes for CASSGGGPRPIYEQYF. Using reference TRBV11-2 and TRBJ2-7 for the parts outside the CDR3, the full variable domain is EAGVAQSPRYKIIEKRQSVAFWCNPISGHATLYWYQQILGQGPKLLIQFQNNGVVDDSQLPKDRFSAERLKGVDSTLKIQPAKLEDSAVYLCASSGGGPRPIYEQYFGPGTRLTVT.

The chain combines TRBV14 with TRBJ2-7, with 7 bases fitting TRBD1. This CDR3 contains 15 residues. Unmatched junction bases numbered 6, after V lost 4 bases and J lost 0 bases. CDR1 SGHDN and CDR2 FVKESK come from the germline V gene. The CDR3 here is CASSRNRGASYEQYF. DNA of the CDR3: TGTGCCAGCAGCCGCAACAGGGGTGCCTCCTACGAGCAGTACTTC.

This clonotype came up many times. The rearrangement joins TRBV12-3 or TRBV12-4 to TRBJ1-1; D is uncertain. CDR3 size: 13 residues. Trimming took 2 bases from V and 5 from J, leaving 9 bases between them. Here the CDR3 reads CASSLSGRTEAFF. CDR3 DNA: TGTGCCAGCAGTTTATCTGGGAGGACTGAAGCTTTCTTT.

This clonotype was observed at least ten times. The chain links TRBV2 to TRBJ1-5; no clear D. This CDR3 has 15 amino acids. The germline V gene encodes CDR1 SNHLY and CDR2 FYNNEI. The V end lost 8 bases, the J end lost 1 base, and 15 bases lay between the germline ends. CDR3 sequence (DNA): TGTGCCAGCGGCCCTAGTACTCGAAGCAATCAGCCCCAGCATTTT. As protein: CASGPSTRSNQPQHF.

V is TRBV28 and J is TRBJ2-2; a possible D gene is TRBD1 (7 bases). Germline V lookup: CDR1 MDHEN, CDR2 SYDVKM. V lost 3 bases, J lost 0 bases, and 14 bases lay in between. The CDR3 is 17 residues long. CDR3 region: CASSLEGAHPNTGELFF. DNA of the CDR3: TGTGCCAGCAGTTTGGAGGGGGCGCATCCGAACACCGGGGAGCTGTTTTTT.

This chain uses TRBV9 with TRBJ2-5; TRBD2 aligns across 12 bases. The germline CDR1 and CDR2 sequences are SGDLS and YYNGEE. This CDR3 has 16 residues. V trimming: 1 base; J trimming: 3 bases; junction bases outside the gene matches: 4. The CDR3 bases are TGTGCCAGCAGCGTAAATCCTAGCGGGGGGGAAGAGACCCAGTACTTC. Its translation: CASSVNPSGGEETQYF.

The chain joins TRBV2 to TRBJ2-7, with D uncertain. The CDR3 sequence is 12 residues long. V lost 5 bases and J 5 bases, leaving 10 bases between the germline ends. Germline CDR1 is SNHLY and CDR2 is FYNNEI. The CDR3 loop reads CASSKTKNEQYF. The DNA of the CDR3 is TGTGCCAGCAGTAAGACAAAGAACGAGCAGTACTTC.

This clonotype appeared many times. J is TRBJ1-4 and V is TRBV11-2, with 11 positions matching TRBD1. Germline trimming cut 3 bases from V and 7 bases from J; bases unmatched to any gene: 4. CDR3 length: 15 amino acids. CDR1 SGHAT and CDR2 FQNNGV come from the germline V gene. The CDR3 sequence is CASSLGDRGTEKLFF. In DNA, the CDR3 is TGTGCCAGCAGCTTGGGGGACAGGGGGACTGAAAAACTGTTTTTT. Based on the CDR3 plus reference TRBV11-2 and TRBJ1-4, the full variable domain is EAGVAQSPRYKIIEKRQSVAFWCNPISGHATLYWYQQILGQGPKLLIQFQNNGVVDDSQLPKDRFSAERLKGVDSTLKIQPAKLEDSAVYLCASSLGDRGTEKLFFGSGTQLSVL.

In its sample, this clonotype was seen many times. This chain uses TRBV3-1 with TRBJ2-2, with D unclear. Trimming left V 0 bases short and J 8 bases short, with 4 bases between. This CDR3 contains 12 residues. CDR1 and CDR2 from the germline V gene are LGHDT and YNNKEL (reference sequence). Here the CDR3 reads CASSQDWGELFF. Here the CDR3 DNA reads TGTGCCAGCAGCCAAGATTGGGGGGAGCTGTTTTTT.

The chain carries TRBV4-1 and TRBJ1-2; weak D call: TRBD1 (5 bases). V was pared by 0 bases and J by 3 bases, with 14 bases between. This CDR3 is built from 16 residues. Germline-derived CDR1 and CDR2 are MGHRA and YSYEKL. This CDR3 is CASSQDFRQGHYGYTF. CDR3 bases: TGCGCCAGCAGCCAAGATTTCCGTCAGGGTCACTATGGCTACACCTTC.

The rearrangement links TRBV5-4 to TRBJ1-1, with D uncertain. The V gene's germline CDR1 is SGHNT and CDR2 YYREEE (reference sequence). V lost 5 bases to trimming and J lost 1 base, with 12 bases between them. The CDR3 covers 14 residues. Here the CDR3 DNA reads TGTGCCAGCAGTTCGTCCGCGGGGAACACTGAAGCTTTCTTT. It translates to CASSSSAGNTEAFF.

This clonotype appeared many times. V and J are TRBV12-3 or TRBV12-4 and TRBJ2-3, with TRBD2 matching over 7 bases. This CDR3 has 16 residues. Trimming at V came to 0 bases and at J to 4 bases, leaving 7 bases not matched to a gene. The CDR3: CASSLAPRGVPDTQYF. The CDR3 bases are TGTGCCAGCAGTTTAGCTCCTCGGGGGGTCCCAGATACGCAGTATTTT.

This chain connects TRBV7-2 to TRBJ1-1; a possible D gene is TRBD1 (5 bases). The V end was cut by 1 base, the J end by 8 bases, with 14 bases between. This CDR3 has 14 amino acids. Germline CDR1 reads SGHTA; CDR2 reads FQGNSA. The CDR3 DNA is TGTGCCAGCAGCTTAGTGCCGGGACCCCCGGAAGCTTTCTTT. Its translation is CASSLVPGPPEAFF.

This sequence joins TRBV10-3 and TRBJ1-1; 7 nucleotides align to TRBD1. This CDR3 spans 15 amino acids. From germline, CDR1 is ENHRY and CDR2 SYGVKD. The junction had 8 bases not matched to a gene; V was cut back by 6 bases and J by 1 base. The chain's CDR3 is CAISAGPGGNTEAFF. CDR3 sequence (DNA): TGTGCCATCAGCGCGGGGCCAGGGGGGAACACTGAAGCTTTCTTT.

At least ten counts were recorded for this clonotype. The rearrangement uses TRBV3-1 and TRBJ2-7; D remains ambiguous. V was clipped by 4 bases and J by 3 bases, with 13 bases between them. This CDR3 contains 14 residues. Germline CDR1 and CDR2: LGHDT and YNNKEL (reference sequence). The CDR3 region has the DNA TGTGCCAGCAGCCCCAAGGTAGAACGCTACGAGCAGTACTTC. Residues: CASSPKVERYEQYF.

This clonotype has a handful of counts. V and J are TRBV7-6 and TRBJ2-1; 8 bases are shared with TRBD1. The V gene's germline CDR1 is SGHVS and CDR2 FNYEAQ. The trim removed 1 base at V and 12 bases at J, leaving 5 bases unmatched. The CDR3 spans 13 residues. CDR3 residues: CASSLDQGARQFF. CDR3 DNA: TGTGCCAGCAGCTTAGACCAGGGGGCTCGGCAGTTCTTC.

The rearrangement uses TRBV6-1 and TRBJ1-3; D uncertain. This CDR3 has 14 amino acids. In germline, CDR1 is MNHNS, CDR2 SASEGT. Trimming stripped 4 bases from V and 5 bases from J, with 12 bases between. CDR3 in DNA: TGTGCCAGCAGTGGGGTGGTTTCTCGAAACACCATATATTTT. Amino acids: CASSGVVSRNTIYF.

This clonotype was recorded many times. CDR3 nucleotide sequence: TGCAGTGCTAGAGATCCAGGACTAGCGCACACAGATACGCAGTATTTT. Residues: CSARDPGLAHTDTQYF. The chain has TRBV20-1 and TRBJ2-3; TRBD2 aligns across 9 bases. With 0 bases clipped from V and 2 bases from J, the junction kept 6 bases outside the gene matches. The CDR3 has 16 amino acids. The V gene's germline CDR1 is DFQATT and CDR2 SNEGSKA (reference sequence).

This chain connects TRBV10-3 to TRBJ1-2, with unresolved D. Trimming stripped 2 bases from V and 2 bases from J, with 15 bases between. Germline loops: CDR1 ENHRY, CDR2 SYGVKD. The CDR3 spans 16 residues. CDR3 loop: CAISERLGGPNYGYTF. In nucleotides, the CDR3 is TGTGCCATCAGTGAGCGCCTGGGTGGACCGAACTATGGCTACACCTTC.

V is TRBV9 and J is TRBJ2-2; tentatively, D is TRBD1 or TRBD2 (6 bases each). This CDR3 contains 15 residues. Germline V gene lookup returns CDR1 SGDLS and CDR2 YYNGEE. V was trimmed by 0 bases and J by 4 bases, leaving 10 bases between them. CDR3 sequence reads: CASSVVGGGTGELFF. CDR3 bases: TGTGCCAGCAGCGTAGTCGGAGGGGGCACCGGGGAGCTGTTTTTT.

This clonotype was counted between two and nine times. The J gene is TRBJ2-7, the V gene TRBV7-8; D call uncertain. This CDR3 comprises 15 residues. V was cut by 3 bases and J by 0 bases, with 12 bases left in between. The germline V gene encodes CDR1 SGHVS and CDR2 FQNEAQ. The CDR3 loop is CASSFSHLLSYEQYF. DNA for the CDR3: TGTGCCAGCAGCTTCAGCCACCTCCTCTCCTACGAGCAGTACTTC.

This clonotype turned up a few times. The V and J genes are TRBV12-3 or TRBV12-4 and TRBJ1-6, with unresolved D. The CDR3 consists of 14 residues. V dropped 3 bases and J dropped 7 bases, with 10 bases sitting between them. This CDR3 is CASSFQTSNSPLHF. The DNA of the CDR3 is TGTGCCAGCAGTTTCCAAACATCCAATTCACCCCTCCACTTT.

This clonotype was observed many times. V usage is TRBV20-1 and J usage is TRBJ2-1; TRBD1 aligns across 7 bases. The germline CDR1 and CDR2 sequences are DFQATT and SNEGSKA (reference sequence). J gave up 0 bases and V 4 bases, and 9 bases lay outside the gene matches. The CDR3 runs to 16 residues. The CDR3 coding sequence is TGCAGTGCTACCCACAGGGGTGGGGACTCCTACAATGAGCAGTTCTTC. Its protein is CSATHRGGDSYNEQFF.

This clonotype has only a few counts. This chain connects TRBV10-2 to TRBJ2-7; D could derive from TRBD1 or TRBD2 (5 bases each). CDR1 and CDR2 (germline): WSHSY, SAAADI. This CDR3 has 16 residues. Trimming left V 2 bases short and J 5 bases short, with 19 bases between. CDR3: CASSERGASGPDEQYF. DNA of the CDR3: TGCGCCAGCAGTGAGAGAGGGGCATCGGGCCCTGACGAGCAGTACTTC.

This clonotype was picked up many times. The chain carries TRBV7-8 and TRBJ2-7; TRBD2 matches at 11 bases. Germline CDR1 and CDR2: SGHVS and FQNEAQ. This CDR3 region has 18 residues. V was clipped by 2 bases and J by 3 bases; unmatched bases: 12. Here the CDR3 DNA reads TGTGCCAGCAGCTTAAGCCCCACCTCGACTAGCGGGGTCTACGAGCAGTACTTC. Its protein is CASSLSPTSTSGVYEQYF.